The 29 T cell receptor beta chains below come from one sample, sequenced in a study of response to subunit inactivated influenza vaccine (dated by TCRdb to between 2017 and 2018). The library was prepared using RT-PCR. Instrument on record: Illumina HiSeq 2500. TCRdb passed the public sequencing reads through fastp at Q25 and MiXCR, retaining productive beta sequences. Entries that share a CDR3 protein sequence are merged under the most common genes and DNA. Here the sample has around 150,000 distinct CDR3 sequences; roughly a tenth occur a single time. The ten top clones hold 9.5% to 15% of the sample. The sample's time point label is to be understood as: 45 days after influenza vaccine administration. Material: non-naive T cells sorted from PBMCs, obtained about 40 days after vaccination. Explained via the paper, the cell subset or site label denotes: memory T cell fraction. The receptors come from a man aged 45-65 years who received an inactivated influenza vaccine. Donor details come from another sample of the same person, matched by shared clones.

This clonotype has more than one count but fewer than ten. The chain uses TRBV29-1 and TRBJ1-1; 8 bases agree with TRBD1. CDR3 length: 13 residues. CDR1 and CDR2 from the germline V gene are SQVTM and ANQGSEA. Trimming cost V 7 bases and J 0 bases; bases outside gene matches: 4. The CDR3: CSGNRGMNTEAFF. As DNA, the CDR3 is TGCAGCGGCAACAGGGGGATGAACACTGAAGCTTTCTTT.

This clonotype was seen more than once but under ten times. CDR3 coding DNA: TGTGCCAGCAGTACGAAACGGGTCGAAGGATCCTACAATGAGCAGTTCTTC. It specifies CASSTKRVEGSYNEQFF. The chain employs TRBV27 and TRBJ2-1; D not certain. The V gene lost 5 bases and the J gene lost 1 base, with 18 bases spanning the gap. Germline loops: CDR1 MNHEY, CDR2 SMNVEV (reference sequence). The CDR3 is 17 amino acids.

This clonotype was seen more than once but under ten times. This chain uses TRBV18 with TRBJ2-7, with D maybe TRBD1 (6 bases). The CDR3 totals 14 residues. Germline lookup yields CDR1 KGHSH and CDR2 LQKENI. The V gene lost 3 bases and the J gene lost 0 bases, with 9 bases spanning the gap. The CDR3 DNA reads TGTGCCAGCTCACCTCGGGACAACTCCTACGAGCAGTACTTC. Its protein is CASSPRDNSYEQYF.

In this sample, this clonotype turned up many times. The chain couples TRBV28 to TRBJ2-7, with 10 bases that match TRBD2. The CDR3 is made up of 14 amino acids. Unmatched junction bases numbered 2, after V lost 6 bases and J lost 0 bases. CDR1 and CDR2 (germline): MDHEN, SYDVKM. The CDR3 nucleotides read TGTGCCAGCAGACTAGCGGGGCCCTCCTACGAGCAGTACTTC. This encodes CASRLAGPSYEQYF.

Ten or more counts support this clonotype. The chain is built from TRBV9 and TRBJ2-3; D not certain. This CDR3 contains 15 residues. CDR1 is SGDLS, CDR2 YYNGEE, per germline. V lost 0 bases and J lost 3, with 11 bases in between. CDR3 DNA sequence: TGTGCCAGCAGCGTAGGTGGTTTCGGGACAGATACGCAGTATTTT. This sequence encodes CASSVGGFGTDTQYF.

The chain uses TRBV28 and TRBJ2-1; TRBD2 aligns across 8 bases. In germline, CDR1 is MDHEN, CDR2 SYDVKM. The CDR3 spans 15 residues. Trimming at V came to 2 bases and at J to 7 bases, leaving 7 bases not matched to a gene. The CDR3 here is CASSLASGSENEQFF. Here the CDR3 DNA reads TGTGCCAGCAGTTTAGCGAGCGGGAGCGAAAATGAGCAGTTCTTC.

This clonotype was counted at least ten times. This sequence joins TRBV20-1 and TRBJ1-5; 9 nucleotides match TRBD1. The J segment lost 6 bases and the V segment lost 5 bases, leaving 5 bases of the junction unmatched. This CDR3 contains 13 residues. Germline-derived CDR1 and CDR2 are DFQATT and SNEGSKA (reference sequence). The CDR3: CSAQQGAGQPQHF. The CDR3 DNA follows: TGCAGTGCTCAACAGGGGGCTGGTCAGCCCCAGCATTTT.

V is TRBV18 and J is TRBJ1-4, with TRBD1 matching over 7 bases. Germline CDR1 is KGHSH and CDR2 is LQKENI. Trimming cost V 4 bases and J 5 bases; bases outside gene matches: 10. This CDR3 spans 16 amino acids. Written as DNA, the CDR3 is TGTGCCAGCTCACGGGTACGGACAGGCATAAATGAAAAACTGTTTTTT. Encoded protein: CASSRVRTGINEKLFF. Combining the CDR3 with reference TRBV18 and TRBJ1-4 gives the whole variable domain NAGVMQNPRHLVRRRGQEARLRCSPMKGHSHVYWYRQLPEEGLKFMVYLQKENIIDESGMPKERFSAEFPKEGPSILRIQQVVRGDSAAYFCASSRVRTGINEKLFFGSGTQLSVL.

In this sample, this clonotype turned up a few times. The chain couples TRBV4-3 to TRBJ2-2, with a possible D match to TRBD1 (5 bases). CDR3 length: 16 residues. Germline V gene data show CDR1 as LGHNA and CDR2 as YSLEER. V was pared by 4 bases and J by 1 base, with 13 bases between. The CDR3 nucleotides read TGCGCCAGCAGCCGAGAAATTGGACAGAACACCGGGGAGCTGTTTTTT. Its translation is CASSREIGQNTGELFF.

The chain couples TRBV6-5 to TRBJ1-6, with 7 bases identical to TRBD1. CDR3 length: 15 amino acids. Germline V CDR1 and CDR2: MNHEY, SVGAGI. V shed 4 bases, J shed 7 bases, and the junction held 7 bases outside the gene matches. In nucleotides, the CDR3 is TGTGCCAGCAGTTCGGGGGGGACAGAAAATTCACCCCTCCACTTT. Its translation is CASSSGGTENSPLHF.

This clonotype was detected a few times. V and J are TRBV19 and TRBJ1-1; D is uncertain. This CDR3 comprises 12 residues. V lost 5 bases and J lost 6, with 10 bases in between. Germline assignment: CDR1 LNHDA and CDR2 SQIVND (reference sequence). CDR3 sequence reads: CASSGFSAEAFF. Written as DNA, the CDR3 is TGTGCCAGTAGTGGGTTTTCGGCTGAAGCTTTCTTT.

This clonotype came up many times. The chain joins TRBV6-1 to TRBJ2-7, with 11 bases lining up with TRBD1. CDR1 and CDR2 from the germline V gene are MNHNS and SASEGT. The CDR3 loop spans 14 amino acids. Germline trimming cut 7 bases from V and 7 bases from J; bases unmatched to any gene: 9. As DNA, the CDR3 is TGTGCCAGCACCGGACAGGGGGCGGCGGGAGAGCAGTACTTC. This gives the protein CASTGQGAAGEQYF.

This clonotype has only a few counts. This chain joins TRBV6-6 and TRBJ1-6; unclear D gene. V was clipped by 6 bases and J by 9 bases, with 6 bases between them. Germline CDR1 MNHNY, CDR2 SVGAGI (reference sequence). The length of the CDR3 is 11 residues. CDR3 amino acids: CASRSSSPLHF. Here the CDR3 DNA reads TGTGCCAGCAGGTCAAGTTCACCCCTCCACTTT.

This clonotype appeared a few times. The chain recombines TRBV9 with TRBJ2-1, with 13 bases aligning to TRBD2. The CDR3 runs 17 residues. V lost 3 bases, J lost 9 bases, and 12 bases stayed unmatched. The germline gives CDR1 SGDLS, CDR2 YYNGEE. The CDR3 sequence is CASSARARTSGSAEQFF. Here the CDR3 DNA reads TGTGCCAGCAGCGCCAGGGCCAGGACTAGCGGGAGTGCTGAGCAGTTCTTC.

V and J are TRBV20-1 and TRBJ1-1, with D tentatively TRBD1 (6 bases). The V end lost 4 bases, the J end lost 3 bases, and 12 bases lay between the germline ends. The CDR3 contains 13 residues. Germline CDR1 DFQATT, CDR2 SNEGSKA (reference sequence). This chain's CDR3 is CSATRDTYTEAFF. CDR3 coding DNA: TGCAGTGCTACCCGGGACACTTACACTGAAGCTTTCTTT.

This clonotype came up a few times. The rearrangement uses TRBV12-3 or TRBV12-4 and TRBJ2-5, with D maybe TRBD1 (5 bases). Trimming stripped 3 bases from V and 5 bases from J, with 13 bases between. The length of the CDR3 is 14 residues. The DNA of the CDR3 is TGTGCCAGCAGTTTGGGGCTAGTAAGTGAGACCCAGTACTTC. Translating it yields CASSLGLVSETQYF.

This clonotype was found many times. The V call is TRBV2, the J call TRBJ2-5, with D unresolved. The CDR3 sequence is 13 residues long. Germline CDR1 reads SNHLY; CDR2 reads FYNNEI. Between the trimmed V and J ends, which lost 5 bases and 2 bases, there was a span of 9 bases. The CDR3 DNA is TGTGCCAGCAGTCCGTTCTCACAAGAGACCCAGTACTTC. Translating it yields CASSPFSQETQYF. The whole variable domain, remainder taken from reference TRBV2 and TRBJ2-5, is EPEVTQTPSHQVTQMGQEVILRCVPISNHLYFYWYRQILGQKVEFLVSFYNNEISEKSEIFDDQFSVERPDGSNFTLKIRSTKLEDSAMYFCASSPFSQETQYFGPGTRLLVL.

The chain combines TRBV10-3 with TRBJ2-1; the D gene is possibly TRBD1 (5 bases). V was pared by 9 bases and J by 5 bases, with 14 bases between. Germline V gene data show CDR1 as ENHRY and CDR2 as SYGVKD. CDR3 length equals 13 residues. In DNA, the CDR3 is TGTGCCATTAAGGGGCAGAGTCACAATGAGCAGTTCTTC. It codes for CAIKGQSHNEQFF.

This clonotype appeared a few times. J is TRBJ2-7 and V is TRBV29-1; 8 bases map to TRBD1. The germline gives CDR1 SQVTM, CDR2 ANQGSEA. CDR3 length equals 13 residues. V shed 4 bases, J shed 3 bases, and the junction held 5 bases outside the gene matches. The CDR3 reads CSVAAGQGYEQYF. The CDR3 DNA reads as TGCAGCGTTGCAGCTGGACAGGGCTACGAGCAGTACTTC.

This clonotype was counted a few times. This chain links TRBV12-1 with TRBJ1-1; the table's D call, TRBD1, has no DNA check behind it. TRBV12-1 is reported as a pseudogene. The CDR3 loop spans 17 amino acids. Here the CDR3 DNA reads TGTGCCAGCAGCAGAGGGGGGACACTTCCGACGAACACTGAAGCTTTCTTT. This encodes CASSRGGTLPTNTEAFF.

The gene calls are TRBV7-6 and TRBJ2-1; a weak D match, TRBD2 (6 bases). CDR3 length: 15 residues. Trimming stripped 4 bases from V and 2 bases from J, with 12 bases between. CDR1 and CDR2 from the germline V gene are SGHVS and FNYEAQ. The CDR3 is CASSSAGPAYNEQFF. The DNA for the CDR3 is TGTGCCAGCAGCTCCGCGGGGCCGGCCTACAATGAGCAGTTCTTC.

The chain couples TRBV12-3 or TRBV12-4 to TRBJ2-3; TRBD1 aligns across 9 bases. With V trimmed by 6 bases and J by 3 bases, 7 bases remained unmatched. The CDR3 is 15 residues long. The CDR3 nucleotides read TGTGCCAGCAGACACAGGGGGCCGGGAACAGATACGCAGTATTTT. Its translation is CASRHRGPGTDTQYF.

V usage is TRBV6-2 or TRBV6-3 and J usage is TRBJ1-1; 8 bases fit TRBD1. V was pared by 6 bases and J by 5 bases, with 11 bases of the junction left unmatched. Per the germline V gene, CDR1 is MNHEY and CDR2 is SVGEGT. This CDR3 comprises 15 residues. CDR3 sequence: CASRLTIDRGTEAFF. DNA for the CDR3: TGTGCCAGCAGACTCACAATAGACAGGGGAACTGAAGCTTTCTTT.

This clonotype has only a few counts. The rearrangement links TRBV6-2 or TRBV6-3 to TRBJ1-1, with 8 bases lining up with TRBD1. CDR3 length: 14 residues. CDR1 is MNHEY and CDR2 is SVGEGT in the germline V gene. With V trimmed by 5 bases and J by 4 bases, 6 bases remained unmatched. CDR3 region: CASSQGQASTEAFF. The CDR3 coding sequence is TGTGCCAGCAGTCAGGGACAGGCGAGCACTGAAGCTTTCTTT.

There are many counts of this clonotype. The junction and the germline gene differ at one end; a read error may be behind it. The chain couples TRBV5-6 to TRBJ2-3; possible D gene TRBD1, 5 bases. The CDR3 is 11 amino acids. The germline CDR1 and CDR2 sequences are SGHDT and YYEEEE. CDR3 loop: CASSLGDSVFF. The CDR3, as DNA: TGTGCCAGCAGCTTAGGCGACAGCGTGTTCTTT. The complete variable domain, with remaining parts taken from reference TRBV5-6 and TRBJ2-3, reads DAGVTQSPTHLIKTRGQQVTLRCSPKSGHDTVSWYQQALGQGPQFIFQYYEEEERQRGNFPDRFSGHQFPNYSSELNVNALLLGDSALYLCASSLGDSVFFGPGTRLTVL.

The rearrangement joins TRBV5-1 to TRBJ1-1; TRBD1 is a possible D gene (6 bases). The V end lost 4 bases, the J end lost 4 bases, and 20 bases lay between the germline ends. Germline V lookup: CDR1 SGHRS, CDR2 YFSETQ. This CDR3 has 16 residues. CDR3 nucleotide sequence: TGCGCCAGCAGCATACAGGGTGCGGCTCTGGGCACTGAAGCTTTCTTT. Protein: CASSIQGAALGTEAFF.

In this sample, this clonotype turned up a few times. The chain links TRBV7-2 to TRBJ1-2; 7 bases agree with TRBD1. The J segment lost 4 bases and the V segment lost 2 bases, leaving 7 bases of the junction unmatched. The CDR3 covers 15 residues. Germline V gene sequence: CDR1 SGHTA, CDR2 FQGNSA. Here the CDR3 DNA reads TGTGCCAGCAGCTTATCCGGGACAGCAGTCTATGGCTACACCTTC. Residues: CASSLSGTAVYGYTF.

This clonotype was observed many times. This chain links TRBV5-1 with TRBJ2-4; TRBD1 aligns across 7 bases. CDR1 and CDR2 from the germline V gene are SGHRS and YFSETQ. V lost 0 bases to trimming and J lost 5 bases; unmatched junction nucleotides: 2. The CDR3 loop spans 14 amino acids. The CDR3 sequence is CASSLVGGENIQYF. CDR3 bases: TGCGCCAGCAGCTTGGTAGGGGGCGAAAACATTCAGTACTTC.

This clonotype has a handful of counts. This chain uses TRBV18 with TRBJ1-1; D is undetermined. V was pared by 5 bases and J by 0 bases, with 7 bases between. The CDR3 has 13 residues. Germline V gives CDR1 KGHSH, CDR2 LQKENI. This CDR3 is CASSTEMNTEAFF. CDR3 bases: TGTGCCAGCTCAACGGAGATGAACACTGAAGCTTTCTTT.